This T cell receptor (beta chain) comes out of a study of cytomegalovirus exposure and HLA in healthy donors. Study-level findings and limits: Analysis was carried out at a later point, and it linked a missense DCLRE1C variant to TCR beta V- and J-gene trimming. In a later analysis, specific HLA alleles were associated with 15,000 to 20,000 TCR beta sequences at a 0.05 false discovery rate.

Among the donors, all were healthy bone marrow donors. J lost 5 bases, V lost 5 bases, and 6 bases had no gene match. Germline V lookup: CDR1 PRHDT, CDR2 FYEKMQ (reference sequence). The CDR3 consists of 14 residues. Primers included in the PCR were 60 Vbeta and 13 Jbeta primers. Libraries were prepared by immunoSEQ multiplex PCR; TCRdb keeps only in-frame clonotypes and omits some of them. The sample lists 150,000 to 200,000 clones, about 83% seen once, with less than 3.5% in the top ten. For this clone: Its specificity is unknown.

Material for sequencing was PBMCs. The genes are TRBV13 and TRBJ2-5; TRBD1 matches 9 bases. The receptor was derived from a female donor in good health and CMV-seronegative. CDR3 sequence (DNA): TGTGCCAGCAGCCGGACAGGGGTTGGGGAGACCCAGTACTTC. It codes for CASSRTGVGETQYF.